This TCR beta chain was found in a study of cytomegalovirus exposure and HLA in healthy donors. This CDR3 is built from 15 residues. V lost 5 bases and J lost 0; bases outside the gene matches: 5. The germline CDR1 and CDR2 sequences are SGHTA and FQGNSA. Researchers ran the PCR with 60 Vbeta and 13 Jbeta primers. Clones were read by immunoSEQ multiplex PCR, and TCRdb kept only the in-frame ones, dropping some. Here the sample spans roughly 180,000 clones, around 74% being singletons. This chain connects TRBV7-2 to TRBJ2-3, with 7 bases fitting TRBD2. This TCR derives from a girl aged 10 to 17 in good health and CMV-seropositive. The sequencing sample was made of PBMCs. As DNA, the CDR3 is TGTGCCAGCAGCCTGGGGGGACTAAGCACAGATACGCAGTATTTT. It translates to CASSLGGLSTDTQYF.